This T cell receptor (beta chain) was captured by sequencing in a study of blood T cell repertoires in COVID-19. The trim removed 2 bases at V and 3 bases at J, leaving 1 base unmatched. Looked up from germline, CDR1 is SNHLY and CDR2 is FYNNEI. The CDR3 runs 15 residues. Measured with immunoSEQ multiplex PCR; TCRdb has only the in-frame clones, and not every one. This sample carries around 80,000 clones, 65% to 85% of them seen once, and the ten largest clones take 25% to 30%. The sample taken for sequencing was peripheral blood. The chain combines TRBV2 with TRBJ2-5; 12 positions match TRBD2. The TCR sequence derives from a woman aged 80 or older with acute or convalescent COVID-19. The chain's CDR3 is CASSERLAGEETQYF. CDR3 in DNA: TGTGCCAGCAGTGAACGACTAGCGGGAGAAGAGACCCAGTACTTC.